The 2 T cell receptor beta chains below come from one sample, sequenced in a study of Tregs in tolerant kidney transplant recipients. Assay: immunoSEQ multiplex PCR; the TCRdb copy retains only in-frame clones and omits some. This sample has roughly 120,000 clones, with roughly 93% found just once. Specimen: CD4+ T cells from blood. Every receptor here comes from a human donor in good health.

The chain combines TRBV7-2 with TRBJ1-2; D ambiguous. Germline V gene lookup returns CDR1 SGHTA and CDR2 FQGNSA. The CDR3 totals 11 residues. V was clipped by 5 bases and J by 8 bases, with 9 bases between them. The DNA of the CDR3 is TGTGCCAGCAGCAAGGCATGGGGCTACACCTTC. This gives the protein CASSKAWGYTF.

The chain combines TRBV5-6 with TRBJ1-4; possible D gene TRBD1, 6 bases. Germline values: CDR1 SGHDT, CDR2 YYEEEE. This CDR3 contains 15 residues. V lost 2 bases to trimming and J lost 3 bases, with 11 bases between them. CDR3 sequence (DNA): TGTGCCAGCAGCTTCTTGGGACAAGCTAATGAAAAACTGTTTTTT. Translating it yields CASSFLGQANEKLFF.